This TCR beta chain originates from a study of blood T cell repertoires in COVID-19. Study information: The study drew acute and convalescent COVID-19 samples from the United States, Italy and Spain. The cDNA or gDNA used as material had been derived from T cells, B-cell-depleted T cells, or PBMCs.

The sample holds a few counts of this clone. V shed 2 bases and J 0 bases; nucleotides not matched to a gene: 3. CDR1 is GTSNPN and CDR2 is SVGIG in the germline V gene (reference sequence). CDR3 length: 16 amino acids. Original data processing: Amplified reference gene primers provided the basis for estimating nucleated cell counts. The data were produced by immunoSEQ multiplex PCR, yet TCRdb's version contains in-frame clones alone and is incomplete. That table supplies the V and J calls and clone size; D and trimming were determined from the DNA. The sample yields about 300,000 clones, about nine tenths seen once.

Sequencing was carried out using peripheral blood. The chain is built from TRBV30 and TRBJ1-3; 11 bases fit TRBD1. The clonotype was recovered from a woman aged 25 to 39 with COVID-19, enrolled during active disease. The chain's CDR3 is CAWSMGTGGSGNTIYF. The CDR3 bases are TGTGCCTGGAGTATGGGGACAGGGGGCTCTGGAAACACCATATATTTT.